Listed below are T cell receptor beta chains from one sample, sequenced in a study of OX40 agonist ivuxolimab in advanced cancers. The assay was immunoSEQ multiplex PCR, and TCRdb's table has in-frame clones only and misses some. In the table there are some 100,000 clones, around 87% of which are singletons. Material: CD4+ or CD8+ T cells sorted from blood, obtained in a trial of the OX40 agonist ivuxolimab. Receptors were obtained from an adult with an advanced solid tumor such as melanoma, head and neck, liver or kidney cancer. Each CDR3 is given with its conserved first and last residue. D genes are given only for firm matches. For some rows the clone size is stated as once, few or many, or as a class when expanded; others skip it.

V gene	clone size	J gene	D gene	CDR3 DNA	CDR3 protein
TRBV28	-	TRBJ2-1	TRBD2	TGTGCCAGCAGCCCGACGGCGACTAGCGGGAGAATCCGCAATGAGCAGTTCTTC	CASSPTATSGRIRNEQFF
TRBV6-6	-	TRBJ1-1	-	TGTGCCAGCAGACGCCTGTCTCGGGACACTGAAGCTTTCTTT	CASRRLSRDTEAFF
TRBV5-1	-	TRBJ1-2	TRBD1	TGCGCCAGCAGCTTACTATCCGGGACAGGTGGCTACACCTTC	CASSLLSGTGGYTF
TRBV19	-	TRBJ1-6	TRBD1	TGTGCCAGTAATCCGGGACAGGGATATAATTCACCCCTCCACTTT	CASNPGQGYNSPLHF
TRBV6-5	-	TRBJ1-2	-	TGTGCCAGCACCGTCCAGGGTGAGGGCTACACCTTC	CASTVQGEGYTF
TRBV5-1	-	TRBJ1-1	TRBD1	TGCGCCAGCAGCTTACCGGGACAGAGACTCATGAACACTGAAGCTTTCTTT	CASSLPGQRLMNTEAFF
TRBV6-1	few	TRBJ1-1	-	TGTGCCAGCAGTGAATGGAAAGCTTTCTTT	CASSEWKAFF
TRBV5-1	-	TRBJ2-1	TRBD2	TGCGCCAGCAGCGACCCACCGGGGGGCTCCTACAATGAGCAGTTCTTC	CASSDPPGGSYNEQFF
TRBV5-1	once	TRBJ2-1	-	TGCGCCAGCAGCTTGGACCCGTTCAATGAGCAGTTCTTC	CASSLDPFNEQFF
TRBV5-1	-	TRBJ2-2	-	TGCGCCAGCAGCTTGTGGGCCGGGGAGCTGTTTTTT	CASSLWAGELFF
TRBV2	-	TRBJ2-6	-	TGTGCCAGCAGTTCCGGCAGGTCCTGGGCCAACGTCCTGACTTTC	CASSSGRSWANVLTF
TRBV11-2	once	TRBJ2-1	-	TGTGCCAGCAGCTTACGGTTGGGCAGGGTGGACAATGAGCAGTTCTTC	CASSLRLGRVDNEQFF
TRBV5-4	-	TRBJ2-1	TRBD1	TGTGCCAGCAGCTTGGGTCAGGGGGCCTTTAGTGGGCAGTTCTTC	CASSLGQGAFSGQFF
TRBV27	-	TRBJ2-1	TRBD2	TGTGCCAGCAGTTTCCAGGGACTAGCGGGCCTAACGGATGAGCAGTTCTTC	CASSFQGLAGLTDEQFF